This T cell receptor beta chain was recorded in a study of CD8 T cells in ankylosing spondylitis. Trimming removed 1 base at V and 0 bases at J, with 11 bases between. The CDR3 covers 16 residues. The V gene's germline CDR1 is SGHVS and CDR2 FQNEAQ. In its sample, this clonotype was seen many times. Its specificity is not known. Whole-study findings and limits: Disease-linked clones displayed a CD8+ phenotype and appeared relatively rarely in peripheral blood.

One entry per CDR3 protein, called by TCRdb with MiXCR from the 5' RACE reads. In the table there are some 150,000 distinct CDR3 sequences, about 10% of which are singletons. Sequencing used blood, either unsorted or a sorted T cell fraction (not recorded which). The V gene is TRBV7-8, the J gene TRBJ2-3; D is perhaps TRBD1 or TRBD2 (7 bases each). The receptor's source is a female donor with ankylosing spondylitis or in good health (not recorded which). CDR3 amino acids: CASSLDRGGSTDTQYF. The CDR3 DNA is TGTGCCAGCAGCTTAGACAGGGGAGGGAGCACAGATACGCAGTATTTT.